This TCR beta chain was sequenced during a study of T cells in Graves' hyperthyroidism and ophthalmopathy. Broader study findings: Using 13 V-J features, a model discriminated ophthalmopathy from stable hyperthyroidism.

Of note for this clonotype: Its antigen is as yet unknown.

Amplified TCR beta CDR3 regions came from RNA transcripts. A set of HTBI primers served as the primers for a first-round RT-PCR of the TCR CDR3. TCRdb reprocessed the multiplex PCR reads with MiXCR, giving one entry per CDR3 protein. The sample includes 600,000 to 750,000 distinct CDR3 sequences, 15% to 20% of them seen just once. In patients aged 18 to 65, hyperthyroidism was newly diagnosed, with duration under 2 months. The receptor's source is a man aged 45-65 years with Graves' hyperthyroidism. The sequenced sample consisted of blood.

The CDR3 region has the DNA TGCGCCAGCAGATACGGGGGGCAAAACTACGAGCAGTACTTC. Its translation: CASRYGGQNYEQYF. This chain links TRBV5-1 with TRBJ2-7; D perhaps matches TRBD2 (7 bases). Germline assignment: CDR1 SGHRS and CDR2 YFSETQ. The CDR3 extends over 14 amino acids. V lost 5 bases, J lost 3 bases, and 15 bases lay in between.